Below are 5 T cell receptor beta chains sequenced from a single sample in a study of shared clonotypes between healthy human individuals. CD45RO-negative, CCR7-selected cells formed the naive CD8 fraction, which excluded terminally differentiated effector memory CD45RA+ cells. Sequenced by immunoSEQ multiplex PCR; TCRdb stores in-frame clones only, minus some. Here the sample spans about 2,100,000 clones, around 93% being singletons. Material: naive CD8+ T cells from PBMCs. The receptors here all came from a man in his late teens or twenties in good health. Some clones in this sample may be carry-over from other donors' samples.

The chain has TRBV13 and TRBJ2-3; 12 bases line up with TRBD2. This CDR3 has 16 amino acids. The J segment lost 1 base and the V segment lost 5 bases, leaving 4 bases of the junction unmatched. The V gene's germline CDR1 is PRHDT and CDR2 FYEKMQ (reference sequence). The DNA for the CDR3 is TGTGCCAGCAGCCACCGACTAGCGGGGGGCACAGATACGCAGTATTTT. Its translation: CASSHRLAGGTDTQYF.

The chain is built from TRBV7-9 and TRBJ2-7, with unresolved D. CDR3 length: 15 amino acids. Trimming removed 4 bases at V and 2 bases at J, with 15 bases between. The germline CDR1 and CDR2 sequences are SEHNR and FQNEAQ (reference sequence). This chain's CDR3 is CASSWGSTETYEQYF. The CDR3, as DNA: TGTGCCAGCAGCTGGGGTTCGACGGAGACCTACGAGCAGTACTTC.

The chain employs TRBV25-1 and TRBJ2-5; D call uncertain. The CDR3 is 14 amino acids. V was cut by 7 bases and J by 5 bases, with 17 bases left in between. The germline CDR1 and CDR2 sequences are MGHDK and SYGVNS. DNA for the CDR3: TGTGCCAGCATGCTGCATGGCCCAAGGGAGACCCAGTACTTC. It translates to CASMLHGPRETQYF.

The chain is built from TRBV28 and TRBJ2-1, with 11 bases aligning to TRBD2. Germline V lookup: CDR1 MDHEN, CDR2 SYDVKM. The CDR3 runs 15 residues. V dropped 6 bases and J dropped 8; count of bases not matched to a gene: 9. CDR3 region: CASSSLAGGGDEQFF. CDR3 coding DNA: TGTGCCAGCAGCTCTCTAGCGGGAGGTGGCGATGAGCAGTTCTTC.

The gene calls are TRBV5-6 and TRBJ1-2; possible D gene TRBD1, 6 bases. Germline V gives CDR1 SGHDT, CDR2 YYEEEE. V was cut by 1 base and J by 7 bases, with 14 bases left in between. The CDR3 covers 14 residues. The CDR3 loop is CASSLIPGVVGYTF. The CDR3 DNA is TGTGCCAGCAGCTTGATTCCAGGGGTTGTTGGCTACACCTTC.